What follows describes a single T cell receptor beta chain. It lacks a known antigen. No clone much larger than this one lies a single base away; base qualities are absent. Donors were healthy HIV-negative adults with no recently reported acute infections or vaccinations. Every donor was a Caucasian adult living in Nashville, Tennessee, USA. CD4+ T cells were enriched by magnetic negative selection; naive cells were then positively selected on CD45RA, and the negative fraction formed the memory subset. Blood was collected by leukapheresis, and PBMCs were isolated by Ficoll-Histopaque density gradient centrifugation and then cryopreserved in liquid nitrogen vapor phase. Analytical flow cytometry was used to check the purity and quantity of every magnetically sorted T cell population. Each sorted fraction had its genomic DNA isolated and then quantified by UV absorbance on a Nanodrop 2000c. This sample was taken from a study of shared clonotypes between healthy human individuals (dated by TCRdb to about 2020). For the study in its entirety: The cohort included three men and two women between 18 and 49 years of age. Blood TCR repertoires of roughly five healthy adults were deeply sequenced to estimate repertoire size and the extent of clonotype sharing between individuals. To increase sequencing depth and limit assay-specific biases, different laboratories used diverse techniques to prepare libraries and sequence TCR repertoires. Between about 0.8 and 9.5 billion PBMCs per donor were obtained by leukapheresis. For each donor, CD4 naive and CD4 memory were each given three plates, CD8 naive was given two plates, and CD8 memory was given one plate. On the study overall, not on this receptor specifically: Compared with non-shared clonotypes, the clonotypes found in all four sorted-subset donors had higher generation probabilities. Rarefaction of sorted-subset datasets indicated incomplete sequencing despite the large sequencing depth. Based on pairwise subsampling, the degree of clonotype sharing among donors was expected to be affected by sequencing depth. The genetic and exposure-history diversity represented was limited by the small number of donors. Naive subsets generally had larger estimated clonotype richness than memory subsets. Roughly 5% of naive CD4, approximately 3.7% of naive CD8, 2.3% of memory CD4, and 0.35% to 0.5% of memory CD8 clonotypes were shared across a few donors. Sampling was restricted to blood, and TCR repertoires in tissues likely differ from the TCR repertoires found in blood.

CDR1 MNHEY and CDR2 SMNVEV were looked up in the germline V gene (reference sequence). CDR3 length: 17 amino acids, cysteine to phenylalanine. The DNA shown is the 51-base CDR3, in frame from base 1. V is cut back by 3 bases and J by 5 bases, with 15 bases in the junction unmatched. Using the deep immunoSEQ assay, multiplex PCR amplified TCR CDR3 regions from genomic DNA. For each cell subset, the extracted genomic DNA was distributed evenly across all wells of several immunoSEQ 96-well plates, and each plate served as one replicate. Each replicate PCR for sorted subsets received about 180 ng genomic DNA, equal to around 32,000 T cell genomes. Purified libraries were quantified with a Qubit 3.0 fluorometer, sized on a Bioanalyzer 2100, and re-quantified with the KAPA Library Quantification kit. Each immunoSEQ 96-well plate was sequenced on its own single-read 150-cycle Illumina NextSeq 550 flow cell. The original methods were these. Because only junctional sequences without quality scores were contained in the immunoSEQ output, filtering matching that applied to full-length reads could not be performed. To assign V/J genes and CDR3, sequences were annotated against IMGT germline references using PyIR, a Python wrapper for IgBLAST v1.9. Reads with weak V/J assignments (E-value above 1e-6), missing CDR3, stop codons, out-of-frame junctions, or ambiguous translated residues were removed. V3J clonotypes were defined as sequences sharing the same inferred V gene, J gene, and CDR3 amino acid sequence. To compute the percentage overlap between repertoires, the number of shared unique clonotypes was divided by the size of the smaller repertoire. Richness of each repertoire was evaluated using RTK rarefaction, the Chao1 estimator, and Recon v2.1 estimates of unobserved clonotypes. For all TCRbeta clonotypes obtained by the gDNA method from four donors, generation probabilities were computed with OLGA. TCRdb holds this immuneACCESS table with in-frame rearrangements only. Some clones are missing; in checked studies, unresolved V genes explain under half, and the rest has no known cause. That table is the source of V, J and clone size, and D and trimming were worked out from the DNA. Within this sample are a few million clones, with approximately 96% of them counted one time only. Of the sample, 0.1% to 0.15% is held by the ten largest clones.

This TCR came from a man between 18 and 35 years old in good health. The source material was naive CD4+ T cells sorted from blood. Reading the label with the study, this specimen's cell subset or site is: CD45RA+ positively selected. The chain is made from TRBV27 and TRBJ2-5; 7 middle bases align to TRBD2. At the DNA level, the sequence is TGTGCCAGCAGTTTGAGGGGTTGGACGGGAGGACGGGAGACCCAGTACTTC. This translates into CASSLRGWTGGRETQYF.